This T cell receptor (beta chain) is from a study of T cell repertoires in ileal Crohn's disease. In the study overall: About half received postoperative treatment, roughly ten with thiopurines and under 20 anti-TNF. Study observations and caveats: Sorted CD8 T cells held more high-frequency clones than CD4. Endoscopic recurrence occurred in every patient whose clonality exceeded 26.8%.

Regarding this clone: Its antigen is still unknown.

Clones were read by immunoSEQ multiplex PCR, and TCRdb kept only the in-frame ones, dropping some. The sample consists of about 12,000 clones, roughly 79% of them appearing once. The sequenced sample was ileal tissue. The receptor was derived from an adult with Crohn's disease.

The CDR3 DNA reads as TGCGCCAGCAGCCCTTCGGGGCGGGAGGGCCTTACAGATACGCAGTATTTT. As protein: CASSPSGREGLTDTQYF. This chain uses TRBV4-1 with TRBJ2-3; 9 bases are shared with TRBD2. This CDR3 comprises 17 residues. Germline-derived CDR1 and CDR2 are MGHRA and YSYEKL. With V trimmed by 4 bases and J by 3 bases, 11 bases remained unmatched.